These T cell receptor beta chains were read from a single sample in a study of blood T cell repertoires in COVID-19. The protocol was immunoSEQ multiplex PCR, while the TCRdb copy is restricted to in-frame clones and leaves out a portion. This table has 350,000 to 450,000 clones, 80% to 90% appearing once. Source material: PBMCs or T cells enriched from blood (not recorded which). Receptors were obtained from a man aged 30-40 years who had recovered from COVID-19. CDR3s include the opening cysteine and the closing phenylalanine or tryptophan.

v_gene: TRBV5-4
len: 14
j_gene: TRBJ2-7
CDR3aa: CASSVDSTIYEQYF

v_gene: TRBV19
len: 16
j_gene: TRBJ2-2
CDR3aa: CASSIGTGPGVGELFF

v_gene: TRBV19
len: 15
j_gene: TRBJ2-5
CDR3aa: CASSINSHYRETQYF

v_gene: TRBV6-5
len: 13
j_gene: TRBJ2-7
CDR3aa: CASSYVMQGEQYF

v_gene: TRBV7-8
len: 16
j_gene: TRBJ2-1
CDR3aa: CASSLSDFLTYNEQFF

v_gene: TRBV7-2
len: 12
j_gene: TRBJ1-2
CDR3aa: CASSLGQGVGTF

v_gene: TRBV2
len: 15
j_gene: TRBJ2-1
CDR3aa: CASTGAGGRGSEQFF

v_gene: TRBV27
len: 15
j_gene: TRBJ2-1
CDR3aa: CASSLVQASYNEQFF

v_gene: TRBV10-3
len: 16
j_gene: TRBJ2-4
CDR3aa: CAISDSQTIAKNIQYF

v_gene: TRBV19
len: 15
j_gene: TRBJ2-7
CDR3aa: CASSTLAGGPHEQYF

v_gene: TRBV27
len: 16
j_gene: TRBJ2-1
CDR3aa: CASSLFGTERYNEQFF

v_gene: TRBV30
len: 14
j_gene: TRBJ1-5
CDR3aa: CAWSLQGLNQPQHF

v_gene: TRBV5-1
len: 15
j_gene: TRBJ2-7
CDR3aa: CASSPGLAGGGEQYF

v_gene: TRBV7-8
len: 17
j_gene: TRBJ2-3
CDR3aa: CASILGGLAGLTDTQYF

v_gene: TRBV11-2
len: 14
j_gene: TRBJ1-1
CDR3aa: CASSLSGVDTEAFF

v_gene: TRBV5-4
len: 16
j_gene: TRBJ2-5
CDR3aa: CASSLGSSGIGETQYF

v_gene: TRBV10-2
len: 14
j_gene: TRBJ2-2
CDR3aa: CASSATRNTGELFF

v_gene: TRBV18
len: 15
j_gene: TRBJ1-5
CDR3aa: CASSQLKAGDQPQHF

v_gene: TRBV3-1/TRBV3-2
len: 14
j_gene: TRBJ2-2
CDR3aa: CASSQGASGGELFF

v_gene: TRBV29-1
len: 16
j_gene: TRBJ2-3
CDR3aa: CSVEDRLAGVTDTQYF

v_gene: TRBV19
len: 16
j_gene: TRBJ1-3
CDR3aa: CASSIPGTAGGNTIYF

v_gene: TRBV3-1/TRBV3-2
len: 15
j_gene: TRBJ2-7
CDR3aa: CASSLGLAGAYEQYF

v_gene: TRBV19
len: 13
j_gene: TRBJ2-1
CDR3aa: CASIGGRHNEQFF

v_gene: TRBV11-3
len: 13
j_gene: TRBJ1-1
CDR3aa: CASSLSDSTEAFF

v_gene: TRBV28
len: 16
j_gene: TRBJ2-1
CDR3aa: CASSPRPGLAPPREFF

v_gene: TRBV18
len: 13
j_gene: TRBJ2-2
CDR3aa: CASSPTHTGELFF

v_gene: TRBV27
len: 15
j_gene: TRBJ1-5
CDR3aa: CASRPVGQNNQPQHF

v_gene: TRBV10-3
len: 16
j_gene: TRBJ1-3
CDR3aa: CAISDSGTVSGNTIYF

v_gene: TRBV18
len: 13
j_gene: TRBJ1-2
CDR3aa: CASSLSTGDAYTF

v_gene: TRBV10-3
len: 13
j_gene: TRBJ1-1
CDR3aa: CAISPGQNTEAFF

v_gene: TRBV7-9
len: 13
j_gene: TRBJ2-7
CDR3aa: CASSDGTGGKRYF

v_gene: TRBV29-1
len: 13
j_gene: TRBJ2-7
CDR3aa: CSVEDRGHTEQYF

v_gene: TRBV25-1
len: 15
j_gene: TRBJ1-6
CDR3aa: CASSPRTGYNSPLHF

v_gene: TRBV5-1
len: 14
j_gene: TRBJ1-1
CDR3aa: CASSLGQQLYEAFF

v_gene: TRBV28
len: 12
j_gene: TRBJ1-5
CDR3aa: CASSPLSQPQHF

v_gene: TRBV25-1
len: 13
j_gene: TRBJ2-2
CDR3aa: CASSDRYTGELFF

v_gene: TRBV12-3/TRBV12-4
len: 13
j_gene: TRBJ1-1
CDR3aa: CASSSGSVTEAFF

v_gene: TRBV24-1
len: 19
j_gene: TRBJ2-3
CDR3aa: CATSDPLYAGGRGTDTQYF

v_gene: TRBV10-3
len: 15
j_gene: TRBJ1-2
CDR3aa: CAISESGTAQYGYTF

v_gene: TRBV18
len: 20
j_gene: TRBJ2-2
CDR3aa: CASSPIQLGGGKTNTGELFF

v_gene: TRBV2
len: 14
j_gene: TRBJ1-1
CDR3aa: CASYRQGAQAEAFF

v_gene: TRBV11-2
len: 15
j_gene: TRBJ1-1
CDR3aa: CASSLDWTGGTEAFF

v_gene: TRBV28
len: 13
j_gene: TRBJ2-7
CDR3aa: CASSPGQGYEQYF